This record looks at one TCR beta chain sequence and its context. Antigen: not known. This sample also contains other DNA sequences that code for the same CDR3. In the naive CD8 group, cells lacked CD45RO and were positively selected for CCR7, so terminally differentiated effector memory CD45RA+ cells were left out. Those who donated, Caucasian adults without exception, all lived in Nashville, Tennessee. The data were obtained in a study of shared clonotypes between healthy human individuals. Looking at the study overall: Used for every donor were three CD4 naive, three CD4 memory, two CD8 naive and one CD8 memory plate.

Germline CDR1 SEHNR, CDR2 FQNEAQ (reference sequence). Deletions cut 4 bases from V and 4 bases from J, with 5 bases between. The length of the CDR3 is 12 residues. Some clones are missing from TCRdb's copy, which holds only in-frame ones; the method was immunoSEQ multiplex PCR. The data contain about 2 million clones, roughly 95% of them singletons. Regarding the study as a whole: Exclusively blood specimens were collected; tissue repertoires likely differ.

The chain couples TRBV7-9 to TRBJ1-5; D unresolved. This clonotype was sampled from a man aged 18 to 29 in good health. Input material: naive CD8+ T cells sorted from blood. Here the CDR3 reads CASSSYNQPQHF. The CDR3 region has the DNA TGTGCCAGCAGCTCCTATAATCAGCCCCAGCATTTT.